Below, 27 T cell receptor beta chains from the same sample are listed, as sequenced in a study of glioma-infiltrating T cells. TCR alpha and beta CDR3 regions were amplified from RNA using iRepertoire nested multiplex PCR. In TCRdb, the multiplex PCR reads were re-called with MiXCR into one record per CDR3 protein. The data hold about 180,000 distinct CDR3 sequences, with about 46% observed a single time. Sequencing was carried out using glioma tissue, nonneoplastic brain tissue, or PBMCs (not recorded which). These receptors all come from a human donor with low-grade glioma or glioblastoma, undergoing nonglioma brain surgery, or in good health (not recorded which).

Concerning this clonotype: Being one base from a much bigger clone, this may be a read error. Here the CDR3 omits its conserved ending phenylalanine or tryptophan, so a read error is the likely source. This chain links TRBV7-9 with TRBJ2-7; 9 nucleotides align to TRBD1. CDR1 SEHNR and CDR2 FQNEAQ come from the germline V gene (reference sequence). This CDR3 has 18 amino acids. This CDR3 reads CASSQEEAGTGSTYEQYL. As DNA, the CDR3 is TGCGCCAGCAGCCAAGAGGAGGCCGGGACAGGGAGTACATACGAGCAGTACTTG.

This clonotype came up once. The chain links TRBV5-1 to TRBJ2-7; 10 bases fit TRBD2. The CDR3 consists of 16 residues. The V gene's germline CDR1 is SGHRS and CDR2 YFSETQ. Trimming at V came to 2 bases and at J to 5 bases, leaving 10 bases not matched to a gene. The CDR3 DNA follows: TGCGCCAGCAGCTTACCTAGCGGGAGTCCCCTCGACGAGCAGTACTTC. Translating it yields CASSLPSGSPLDEQYF.

Comment on this clonotype: This CDR3 is missing its conserved last phenylalanine or tryptophan, likely due to a read error. The chain recombines TRBV24-1 with TRBJ2-1; TRBD2 matches 15 bases. The germline CDR1 and CDR2 sequences are KGHDR and SFDVKD. CDR3 size: 17 residues. The CDR3 sequence: CTTGRPGLAGGHNEQFI. CDR3 DNA: TGTACCACCGGACGGCCGGGACTAGCGGGAGGCCACAATGAGCAGTTCATC.

The V and J genes are TRBV11-2 and TRBJ2-3; D is unresolved. This CDR3 is 14 amino acids long. Germline V CDR1 and CDR2: SGHAT, FQNNGV. The germline V and J ends were trimmed by 4 bases and 0 bases, with 8 bases remaining between them. DNA of the CDR3: TGTGCCAGCAGCTCTCCAGCGAGCACAGATACGCAGTATTTT. Amino acids: CASSSPASTDTQYF.

CDR3 sequence reads: CSVEADFLETQYF. The DNA for the CDR3 is TGCAGCGTTGAAGCAGATTTCCTAGAGACCCAGTACTTC. The chain recombines TRBV29-1 with TRBJ2-5; D ambiguous. The length of the CDR3 is 13 residues. V was shortened by 1 base and J by 4 bases, with 10 bases between the two germline ends. Germline loops: CDR1 SQVTM, CDR2 ANQGSEA. The variable domain in full, with the rest retrieved from reference TRBV29-1 and TRBJ2-5, is SAVISQKPSRDICQRGTSLTIQCQVDSQVTMMFWYRQQPGQSLTLIATANQGSEATYESGFVIDKFPISRPNLTFSTLTVSNMSPEDSSIYLCSVEADFLETQYFGPGTRLLVL.

The chain couples TRBV20-1 to TRBJ2-1; no reliable D call. Trimming pared 0 bases from V and 7 bases from J, leaving 16 bases between. This CDR3 region has 15 residues. CDR1 is DFQATT, CDR2 SNEGSKA, per germline (reference sequence). CDR3 in amino acids: CSAREPQAPQNEQFF. DNA of the CDR3: TGCAGTGCTAGAGAACCCCAGGCCCCCCAGAATGAGCAGTTCTTC.

This clonotype has only a few counts. The gene calls are TRBV2 and TRBJ2-1; 7 nucleotides line up with TRBD1. This CDR3 is 15 amino acids long. CDR1 and CDR2 (germline): SNHLY, FYNNEI. Unmatched junction bases numbered 9, after V lost 5 bases and J lost 5 bases. This CDR3 reads CASSPQGGWDNEQFF. CDR3 in DNA: TGTGCCAGCAGTCCTCAAGGGGGCTGGGACAATGAGCAGTTCTTC.

This clonotype was recorded a few times. J is TRBJ2-1 and V is TRBV19; the match to TRBD1 covers 8 bases. The CDR3 has 15 residues. Germline V gives CDR1 LNHDA, CDR2 SQIVND (reference sequence). The J segment lost 8 bases and the V segment lost 5 bases, leaving 11 bases of the junction unmatched. The CDR3 sequence is CASSSRTGWGDEQFF. In DNA, the CDR3 is TGTGCCAGTAGTTCGCGGACAGGGTGGGGGGATGAGCAGTTCTTC.

This clonotype was seen more than once but under ten times. This sequence joins TRBV4-2 and TRBJ2-3, with TRBD2 identical over 8 bases. In germline, CDR1 is LGHNA, CDR2 YNFKEQ. The CDR3 length is 15 residues. V shed 5 bases, J shed 2 bases, and the junction held 6 bases outside the gene matches. CDR3 residues: CASSSAGDTTDTQYF. The CDR3 DNA reads TGTGCCAGCAGCTCAGCGGGAGATACCACAGATACGCAGTATTTT.

Remarks on this clonotype: A read error may explain this, as a much larger clone is one base away. The chain links TRBV28 to TRBJ2-3, with D unresolved. Trimming removed 5 bases from V and 0 bases from J, with 12 bases in between. The CDR3 length is 15 residues. Germline V gives CDR1 MDHEN, CDR2 SYDVKM. CDR3 region: CASSPPSCSTDTQYF. The CDR3 nucleotides are TGTGCCAGCAGTCCCCCAAGCTGTAGCACAGATACGCAGTATTTT.

This clonotype appeared a single time. At one end the junction does not follow the germline gene, possibly because of a read error. This chain links TRBV28 with TRBJ2-6; perhaps TRBD1 as D (5 bases). CDR3 length equals 13 residues. Germline V gives CDR1 MDHEN, CDR2 SYDVKM. The CDR3 nucleotides read TGTGCCAGCACTCCCCGTGGGGCCAACGCCCTGACTTTC. This codes for CASTPRGANALTF.

Regarding this clonotype: A much larger clone differs by one base, so this may be a read error. This chain uses TRBV28 with TRBJ1-2; D remains unclear. The germline CDR1 and CDR2 sequences are MDHEN and SYDVKM. This CDR3 is built from 12 residues. The chain's CDR3 is CASQATNYSYTF. The DNA for the CDR3 is TGTGCCAGCCAGGCGACTAACTATAGCTACACCTTC.

As concerns this clonotype: A much larger clone sits a single nucleotide away, making a read error possible. The rearrangement links TRBV18 to TRBJ2-5, with D uncertain. The CDR3 is made up of 13 amino acids. The germline V gene has CDR1 KGHSH and CDR2 LQKENI. The germline V and J ends were trimmed by 3 bases and 1 base, with 6 bases remaining between them. DNA for the CDR3: TGTGCCAGCTCACCCTTCAGCCAAGAGACCCAGTACTTC. Amino acids: CASSPFSQETQYF.

This clonotype is labeled medium-sized (0.01 to 0.1%). The chain uses TRBV28 and TRBJ2-1, with 9 bases fitting TRBD2. Germline lookup yields CDR1 MDHEN and CDR2 SYDVKM. This CDR3 is 14 amino acids long. Unmatched junction bases numbered 8, after V lost 6 bases and J lost 8 bases. CDR3 region: CASSPLRTSDEQFF. The CDR3 nucleotides are TGTGCCAGCAGCCCCTTAAGGACTAGCGATGAGCAGTTCTTC. The full variable domain, with the rest looked up from reference TRBV28 and TRBJ2-1, is DVKVTQSSRYLVKRTGEKVFLECVQDMDHENMFWYRQDPGLGLRLIYFSYDVKMKEKGDIPEGYSVSREKKERFSLILESASTNQTSMYLCASSPLRTSDEQFFGPGTRLTVL.

Regarding this clonotype: A much larger clonotype is one base distant, so this may be a read error. This sequence joins TRBV7-8 and TRBJ2-1; 9 bases are a match to TRBD2. Germline V CDR1 and CDR2: SGHVS, FQNEAQ. CDR3 size: 16 residues. The CDR3 is CASRLRGGREGREQLF. The CDR3 DNA follows: TGTGCCAGCAGGCTTAGAGGAGGGCGGGAGGGCCGCGAGCAGCTCTTC.

As for this clonotype: A much more abundant neighbour one base away suggests this may be a read error. V and J are TRBV7-9 and TRBJ1-5; D is ambiguous. Looked up from germline, CDR1 is SEHNR and CDR2 is FQNEAQ (reference sequence). CDR3 size: 13 residues. The CDR3 DNA is TGTGCCAGCAGCCGTAGGGTCGATCAGCCCAAGCATTTT. This encodes CASSRRVDQPKHF.

This clonotype was counted many times. The chain is built from TRBV28 and TRBJ1-5; 9 bases fit TRBD1. Germline V gene data show CDR1 as MDHEN and CDR2 as SYDVKM. The CDR3 runs to 13 residues. With V trimmed by 7 bases and J by 4 bases, 2 bases remained unmatched. The DNA for the CDR3 is TGTGCCAGCATCGGGACAGGGAATCAGCCCCAGCATTTT. Its protein product is CASIGTGNQPQHF.

The V gene is TRBV27, the J gene TRBJ2-7; possible D gene TRBD1, 6 bases. Trimming left V 7 bases short and J 2 bases short, with 18 bases between. Germline loops: CDR1 MNHEY, CDR2 SMNVEV (reference sequence). The CDR3 has 15 residues. The CDR3 sequence: CASIQRQVFAYEQYF. As DNA, the CDR3 is TGTGCCAGCATTCAAAGACAGGTATTCGCCTACGAGCAGTACTTC.

This clonotype was counted ten times or more. The chain links TRBV12-3 or TRBV12-4 to TRBJ1-1; unclear D gene. The CDR3 sequence is 12 residues long. V shed 4 bases and J shed 6 bases, with 9 bases lying between them. CDR3 coding DNA: TGTGCCAGCAGTTCCCGGTCCGCTGAAGCTTTCTTT. It codes for CASSSRSAEAFF.

The table lists this clonotype with a few counts. A much larger clone lies one base from this, so it may be a read error. The genes are TRBV24-1 and TRBJ2-3, with D uncertain. The germline CDR1 and CDR2 sequences are KGHDR and SFDVKD. The V gene lost 3 bases and the J gene lost 7 bases, with 13 bases spanning the gap. The CDR3 is 14 residues long. DNA of the CDR3: TGTGCCACCAGTGATCGGCTACAGACCAATACGCAGTATTTT. This gives the protein CATSDRLQTNTQYF.

The chain uses TRBV7-2 and TRBJ2-2; tentative D call: TRBD2 (5 bases). V dropped 2 bases and J dropped 0 bases, with 13 bases sitting between them. Germline CDR1 is SGHTA and CDR2 is FQGNSA. This CDR3 is 17 amino acids long. The CDR3 region has the DNA TGTGCCAGCAGCTTAAATCCCGGGAACACGAACACCGGGGAGCTGTTTTTT. This codes for CASSLNPGNTNTGELFF.

Ten or more counts support this clonotype. The CDR3 is CASSQASQPQHF. In nucleotides, the CDR3 is TGTGCCAGCAGCCAAGCGTCTCAGCCCCAGCATTTT. V is TRBV3-1 and J is TRBJ1-5, with D unclear. CDR3 length equals 12 residues. Germline CDR1 LGHDT, CDR2 YNNKEL (reference sequence). V was pared by 1 base and J by 6 bases, with 4 bases between.

Notes on this clonotype: A much larger clone sits a single nucleotide away, making a read error possible. The rearrangement uses TRBV28 and TRBJ2-7, with 8 bases aligning to TRBD2. Trimming cost V 6 bases and J 2 bases; bases outside gene matches: 12. This CDR3 region has 16 residues. The germline gives CDR1 MDHEN, CDR2 SYDVKM. As DNA, the CDR3 is TGTGCCAGCAGCCACGGGGCAGCGGGAGTCCCCTACGAGCAGTACTTC. It encodes CASSHGAAGVPYEQYF.

A remark on this clonotype: This could be a read error, since a much larger clone is one nucleotide away. V is TRBV6-9 and J is TRBJ2-5; the D is unclear. CDR1 is MNHGY, CDR2 SVAAGI, per germline. This CDR3 has 13 amino acids. V lost 3 bases to trimming and J lost 3 bases, with 8 bases between them. The CDR3 protein is CASSYLNEETQYF. CDR3 nucleotide sequence: TGTGCCAGCAGTTACTTGAACGAAGAGACCCAGTACTTC.

This clonotype showed up just a few times. The V gene is TRBV19, the J gene TRBJ1-5; TRBD1 aligns across 7 bases. Germline values: CDR1 LNHDA, CDR2 SQIVND (reference sequence). There are 15 residues in the CDR3. J gave up 6 bases and V 1 base, and 6 bases lay outside the gene matches. The CDR3 bases are TGTGCCAGTAGTATAGTGAGGGACAGTGGTCAGCCCCAGCATTTT. Residues: CASSIVRDSGQPQHF.

At least ten counts were recorded for this clonotype. The chain carries TRBV20-1 and TRBJ2-7; 13 bases align to TRBD2. Trimming took 3 bases from V and 6 from J; bases not matched to a gene: 11. Germline CDR1 reads DFQATT; CDR2 reads SNEGSKA (reference sequence). The CDR3 is 16 amino acids. The CDR3 DNA reads as TGCAGTGCTAGTGTCTGGACTAGCGGGAGAGACGTCGAGCAGTACTTC. Residues: CSASVWTSGRDVEQYF.

This clonotype was detected a few times. The V gene is TRBV19, the J gene TRBJ2-2; D call uncertain. Trimming took 7 bases from V and 1 from J, leaving 7 bases between them. The CDR3 has 13 amino acids. Germline CDR1 and CDR2: LNHDA and SQIVND (reference sequence). The CDR3 protein is CASTLMNTGELFF. In DNA, the CDR3 is TGTGCCAGTACCCTCATGAACACCGGGGAGCTGTTTTTT.